The 32 T cell receptor beta chains below come from one sample, sequenced in a study of cytomegalovirus exposure and HLA in healthy donors. The study ran its PCR with 60 Vbeta and 13 Jbeta primers. TCRdb's table, derived via immunoSEQ multiplex PCR, lists solely in-frame clones and lacks some. Of 70,000 to 95,000 clones in the sample, around four fifths were seen once. The sequencing input was PBMCs. The receptors come from a young woman in good health and CMV-seropositive.

The chain recombines TRBV6-6 with TRBJ1-2; 7 bases fit TRBD1. CDR3 length: 13 amino acids. Losses at the gene ends were 5 bases for V and 3 bases for J; bases not matched to a gene: 3. The germline V gene encodes CDR1 MNHNY and CDR2 SVGAGI (reference sequence). The CDR3 reads CASSPQGDYGYTF. The CDR3 bases are TGTGCCAGCAGTCCCCAGGGGGACTATGGCTACACCTTC.

The chain couples TRBV7-2 to TRBJ2-3; 10 bases align to TRBD2. CDR1 and CDR2 (germline): SGHTA, FQGNSA. This CDR3 comprises 18 residues. The J segment lost 2 bases and the V segment lost 11 bases, leaving 19 bases of the junction unmatched. The CDR3 loop is CAWAIVELAGAYTDTQYF. CDR3 bases: TGTGCCTGGGCTATTGTGGAGCTAGCGGGAGCATACACAGATACGCAGTATTTT. Full variable domain (rest looked up from reference TRBV7-2 and TRBJ2-3): GAGVSQSPSNKVTEKGKDVELRCDPISGHTALYWYRQSLGQGLEFLIYFQGNSAPDKSGLPSDRFSAERTGGSVSTLTIQRTQQEDSAVYLCAWAIVELAGAYTDTQYFGPGTRLTVL.

V gene TRBV29-1 combines with J gene TRBJ2-3; D gene uncertain. CDR3 size: 14 residues. V was trimmed by 1 base and J by 0 bases, leaving 8 bases between them. CDR1 is SQVTM and CDR2 is ANQGSEA in the germline V gene. The CDR3: CSVEGPSSTDTQYF. CDR3 nucleotide sequence: TGCAGCGTTGAAGGGCCTTCTAGCACAGATACGCAGTATTTT.

This clone occurred many times. The CDR3 reads CASSHSTGFYGYTF. The CDR3, as DNA: TGTGCCAGCAGCCACAGCACAGGGTTTTATGGCTACACCTTC. The gene calls are TRBV7-9 and TRBJ1-2; a weak D match, TRBD1 (6 bases). The V gene lost 5 bases and the J gene lost 5 bases, with 15 bases spanning the gap. The CDR3 loop spans 14 amino acids. Germline V lookup: CDR1 SEHNR, CDR2 FQNEAQ (reference sequence).

This sequence joins TRBV7-9 and TRBJ1-1, with D maybe TRBD1 (5 bases). Germline lookup yields CDR1 SEHNR and CDR2 FQNEAQ (reference sequence). The CDR3 totals 11 residues. V dropped 4 bases and J dropped 7 bases, with 7 bases sitting between them. The CDR3 coding sequence is TGTGCCAGCAGCTCCACAGGTGAAGCTTTCTTT. Translated: CASSSTGEAFF.

This chain links TRBV6-1 with TRBJ1-5, with TRBD1 identical over 7 bases. The CDR3 is 15 residues long. Per the germline V gene, CDR1 is MNHNS and CDR2 is SASEGT. Germline trimming cut 4 bases from V and 4 bases from J; bases unmatched to any gene: 7. CDR3 nucleotides: TGTGCCAGCAGTGTGTCCCGACAGGGTAATCAGCCCCAGCATTTT. The encoded protein is CASSVSRQGNQPQHF.

This chain joins TRBV18 and TRBJ1-5; 7 bases align to TRBD1. Unmatched junction bases numbered 6, after V lost 5 bases and J lost 2 bases. Germline CDR1 and CDR2: KGHSH and LQKENI. This CDR3 contains 15 residues. CDR3 nucleotides: TGTGCCAGCTCATACACAGGGGCCCGCAATCAGCCCCAGCATTTT. This encodes CASSYTGARNQPQHF.

The chain couples TRBV7-8 to TRBJ2-5; 8 bases map to TRBD2. Per germline, CDR1 SGHVS and CDR2 FQNEAQ. The CDR3 runs to 15 residues. With 3 bases clipped from V and 5 bases from J, the junction kept 8 bases outside the gene matches. CDR3 in DNA: TGTGCCAGCAGCTTCAGTGCGGGGGGACGGGAGACCCAGTACTTC. Amino acids: CASSFSAGGRETQYF.

The rearrangement uses TRBV5-1 and TRBJ2-1; TRBD1 agrees at 7 bases. CDR3 length: 14 amino acids. V was pared by 4 bases and J by 9 bases, with 10 bases of the junction left unmatched. Germline V gives CDR1 SGHRS, CDR2 YFSETQ. CDR3 nucleotides: TGCGCCAGCAGCGCCTGGACAGGAACAGGTGAGCAGTTCTTC. Its protein is CASSAWTGTGEQFF.

This clone was recorded many times. The rearrangement uses TRBV4-1 and TRBJ1-1; a possible D gene is TRBD1 (6 bases). This CDR3 is 15 amino acids long. Trimming stripped 2 bases from V and 4 bases from J, with 14 bases between. CDR1 and CDR2 (germline): MGHRA, YSYEKL. This chain's CDR3 is CASSQTKQGATEAFF. The CDR3 DNA reads as TGCGCCAGCAGCCAAACAAAACAGGGAGCCACTGAAGCTTTCTTT.

This chain uses TRBV30 with TRBJ2-2, with 7 bases fitting TRBD1. This CDR3 is 14 amino acids long. The V gene end was trimmed by 3 bases and the J gene end by 5 bases; junction bases not matched to a gene: 6. CDR1 and CDR2 from the germline V gene are GTSNPN and SVGIG (reference sequence). CDR3 protein: CAWSRDSQTGELFF. The DNA of the CDR3 is TGTGCCTGGAGCCGGGACAGTCAAACCGGGGAGCTGTTTTTT.

The gene calls are TRBV4-1 and TRBJ2-7, with 9 positions matching TRBD2. Germline V CDR1 and CDR2: MGHRA, YSYEKL. CDR3 length: 17 residues. J was trimmed by 4 bases and V by 2 bases; bases with no gene match: 12. The CDR3 region has the DNA TGCGCCAGCAGCCAACCCCGGGAGGTAGCGGGAGTTTACGAGCAGTACTTC. As protein: CASSQPREVAGVYEQYF.

The chain joins TRBV5-1 to TRBJ2-7, with TRBD1 matching over 7 bases. Per germline, CDR1 SGHRS and CDR2 YFSETQ. The CDR3 sequence is 16 residues long. V shed 3 bases, J shed 6 bases, and the junction held 15 bases outside the gene matches. CDR3 coding DNA: TGCGCCAGCAGCTCGTTGGCGACGACAGGGAGTTCCGAGCAGTACTTC. Protein sequence: CASSSLATTGSSEQYF.

V gene TRBV7-9 combines with J gene TRBJ2-4; weak D call: TRBD2 (6 bases). V lost 5 bases and J lost 7, with 15 bases in between. Looked up from germline, CDR1 is SEHNR and CDR2 is FQNEAQ (reference sequence). The CDR3 covers 14 residues. The CDR3 loop reads CASSPTPGTNIQYF. CDR3 bases: TGTGCCAGCAGCCCCACCCCCGGGACTAACATTCAGTACTTC.

This rearrangement joins TRBV27 to TRBJ2-7; possibly TRBD2 for D (8 bases). Looked up from germline, CDR1 is MNHEY and CDR2 is SMNVEV (reference sequence). V was trimmed by 5 bases and J by 5 bases, leaving 16 bases between them. The length of the CDR3 is 14 residues. CDR3 residues: CASSKGAGGHEQYF. CDR3 sequence (DNA): TGTGCCAGCAGTAAGGGGGCGGGGGGCCACGAGCAGTACTTC.

This clone was detected only a few times. The chain employs TRBV7-9 and TRBJ2-3; no clear D. CDR3 length: 15 residues. Trimming cost V 5 bases and J 3 bases, with 15 bases left between them. The germline gives CDR1 SEHNR, CDR2 FQNEAQ (reference sequence). The CDR3 DNA reads as TGTGCCAGCAGCCCTACAGTATCCGAGACAGATACGCAGTATTTT. This translates into CASSPTVSETDTQYF.

The chain links TRBV7-6 to TRBJ2-1, with 8 bases fitting TRBD2. Germline V gene data show CDR1 as SGHVS and CDR2 as FNYEAQ. There are 17 residues in the CDR3. V shed 4 bases, J shed 0 bases, and the junction held 8 bases outside the gene matches. Here the CDR3 reads CASSSGLGLSSYNEQFF. CDR3 bases: TGTGCCAGCAGCTCGGGACTAGGCCTCTCCTCCTACAATGAGCAGTTCTTC.

This clone was counted between two and nine times. The chain joins TRBV10-3 to TRBJ2-3, with D unclear. The CDR3 is made up of 16 amino acids. The V end lost 3 bases, the J end lost 0 bases, and 13 bases lay between the germline ends. Germline values: CDR1 ENHRY, CDR2 SYGVKD. The CDR3 DNA reads as TGTGCCATCAGTGAAAGTACTACCACTAGCACAGATACGCAGTATTTT. Protein product: CAISESTTTSTDTQYF.

The chain recombines TRBV13 with TRBJ2-1, with 7 bases lining up with TRBD2. Trimming removed 0 bases from V and 0 bases from J; junction bases left unmatched: 17. CDR1 and CDR2 (germline): PRHDT, FYEKMQ (reference sequence). This CDR3 contains 21 residues. In DNA form, the CDR3 reads TGTGCCAGCAGCTTAGGAGTCGCGGGAGCAGGGCTTGTAGGCTCCTACAATGAGCAGTTCTTC. It yields the protein CASSLGVAGAGLVGSYNEQFF.

The CDR3 loop reads CASSWGRGAPSTDTQYF. CDR3 nucleotides: TGCGCCAGCAGCTGGGGTCGGGGGGCCCCTAGCACAGATACGCAGTATTTT. The chain is built from TRBV5-1 and TRBJ2-3; TRBD2 is a possible D gene (7 bases). V lost 3 bases to trimming and J lost 0 bases, with 17 bases between them. The V gene's germline CDR1 is SGHRS and CDR2 YFSETQ. This CDR3 comprises 17 residues.

The chain carries TRBV7-9 and TRBJ2-7, with D hard to call. V was trimmed by 0 bases and J by 3 bases, leaving 6 bases between them. The CDR3 consists of 13 residues. Germline V gene sequence: CDR1 SEHNR, CDR2 FQNEAQ (reference sequence). The CDR3 region is CASSLAAVYEQYF. CDR3 coding DNA: TGTGCCAGCAGCTTAGCGGCAGTCTACGAGCAGTACTTC.

This chain links TRBV21-1 with TRBJ2-7; the table assigns TRBD1, which was not confirmed against the DNA. TRBV21-1 is shown as a pseudogene. This CDR3 region has 18 residues. CDR3 sequence: CASSKKDLGYREPYEQYF. In nucleotides, the CDR3 is TGTGCCAGCAGCAAAAAGGACCTCGGATACAGGGAACCCTACGAGCAGTACTTC.

The rearrangement links TRBV13 to TRBJ1-2; a possible D gene is TRBD1 (5 bases). The CDR3 loop spans 13 amino acids. The germline V gene encodes CDR1 PRHDT and CDR2 FYEKMQ (reference sequence). V was shortened by 5 bases and J by 7 bases, with 14 bases between the two germline ends. The CDR3 protein is CASSPRAMGGYTF. Here the CDR3 DNA reads TGTGCCAGCAGCCCCAGGGCAATGGGTGGCTACACCTTC.

The rearrangement links TRBV9 to TRBJ2-1; D is possibly TRBD2 (6 bases). Trimming took 2 bases from V and 0 from J, leaving 15 bases between them. The CDR3 is 17 amino acids. In germline, CDR1 is SGDLS, CDR2 YYNGEE. CDR3 sequence: CASSVRRDFSSYNEQFF. DNA of the CDR3: TGTGCCAGCAGCGTGCGGCGGGACTTCAGCTCCTACAATGAGCAGTTCTTC. The entire variable domain, with the rest obtained from reference TRBV9 and TRBJ2-1, is as follows: DSGVTQTPKHLITATGQRVTLRCSPRSGDLSVYWYQQSLDQGLQFLIQYYNGEERAKGNILERFSAQQFPDLHSELNLSSLELGDSALYFCASSVRRDFSSYNEQFFGPGTRLTVL.

The gene calls are TRBV28 and TRBJ1-1, with TRBD1 identical over 10 bases. Looked up from germline, CDR1 is MDHEN and CDR2 is SYDVKM. The CDR3 runs 14 residues. After removal of 5 bases from V and 1 base from J, the junction contained 1 base not matched to a gene. This chain's CDR3 is CASSRQGANTEAFF. CDR3 coding DNA: TGTGCCAGCAGTCGACAGGGGGCGAACACTGAAGCTTTCTTT.

This chain links TRBV11-2 with TRBJ2-1, with TRBD2 matching 8 bases. Germline CDR1 reads SGHAT; CDR2 reads FQNNGV. The CDR3 contains 17 residues. J was trimmed by 2 bases and V by 5 bases; bases with no gene match: 11. The chain's CDR3 is CASSRRRGVEAYNEQFF. CDR3 in DNA: TGTGCCAGCAGCCGACGGCGGGGGGTCGAAGCCTACAATGAGCAGTTCTTC.

This sequence joins TRBV5-1 and TRBJ2-5; 8 bases agree with TRBD2. The CDR3 has 13 amino acids. Germline values: CDR1 SGHRS, CDR2 YFSETQ. J was trimmed by 2 bases and V by 8 bases; bases with no gene match: 5. CDR3 in DNA: TGCGCCAGTAGAGAGCGGGAGCAAGAGACCCAGTACTTC. It encodes CASREREQETQYF.

The rearrangement links TRBV4-1 to TRBJ2-1; tentatively, D is TRBD1 (6 bases). Germline V lookup: CDR1 MGHRA, CDR2 YSYEKL. The V gene lost 0 bases and the J gene lost 4 bases, with 10 bases spanning the gap. The CDR3 is made up of 15 amino acids. CDR3 amino acids: CASSQDHRAYNEQFF. CDR3 in DNA: TGCGCCAGCAGCCAAGATCACAGGGCGTACAATGAGCAGTTCTTC.

The chain is built from TRBV10-1 and TRBJ2-7; weak D call: TRBD2 (7 bases). This CDR3 comprises 13 residues. Germline V gives CDR1 WNHNN, CDR2 SYGVQD (reference sequence). V was pared by 0 bases and J by 7 bases, with 10 bases between. This CDR3 reads CASSESRGLEQYF. The CDR3 DNA reads TGCGCCAGCAGTGAGTCGCGGGGGCTGGAGCAGTACTTC.

Only one count was recorded for this clone. V gene TRBV7-8 combines with J gene TRBJ1-2; 7 bases match TRBD1. The CDR3 sequence is 13 residues long. The V segment lost 5 bases and the J segment 8 bases; nucleotides outside the gene matches: 8. Germline CDR1 reads SGHVS; CDR2 reads FQNEAQ. The CDR3 DNA sequence: TGTGCCAGCAGCCGGAGGACAGGCGCAGGCTACACCTTC. Its translation: CASSRRTGAGYTF.

This clone has only a few counts. V is TRBV7-6 and J is TRBJ2-7, with 7 nucleotides matching TRBD2. This CDR3 has 15 residues. The V gene's germline CDR1 is SGHVS and CDR2 FNYEAQ. The junction had 6 bases not matched to a gene; V was cut back by 1 base and J by 3 bases. CDR3 nucleotide sequence: TGTGCCAGCAGCTTAGGTCCTAGCGGAAACTACGAGCAGTACTTC. It codes for CASSLGPSGNYEQYF.

This clone was detected only once. Distinct nucleotide sequences in the sample also encode this CDR3. The chain links TRBV27 to TRBJ2-7, with TRBD1 as a possible D gene (5 bases). Between the trimmed V and J ends, which lost 3 bases and 1 base, there was a span of 7 bases. Germline CDR1 is MNHEY and CDR2 is SMNVEV (reference sequence). The CDR3 has 13 amino acids. CDR3 region: CASSLQGSYEQYF. CDR3 coding DNA: TGTGCCAGCAGTTTGCAGGGTTCCTACGAGCAGTACTTC.